These 16 T cell receptor beta chains came from one sample sequenced in a study of control samples from healthy donors and cancer patients (dated by TCRdb to 2018 to 2020). Library method: the immunoSEQ multiplex PCR assay. Held by TCRdb, this immuneACCESS table contains in-frame sequences only and omits some clones. Under half of the omission traces to an unresolved V gene where checked; the cause of the rest is unknown. In all, the sample holds hundreds of thousands of clones, and over 75% of those were seen once. Of the sample, about an eighth is held by the ten largest clones. Sequenced material: PBMCs. The receptors here all came from a woman aged 60-75 years with lung cancer.

The chain uses TRBV5-6 and TRBJ2-1, with D maybe TRBD2 (6 bases). The CDR3 is made up of 15 amino acids. Trimming cost V 4 bases and J 3 bases, with 14 bases left between them. CDR1 is SGHDT and CDR2 is YYEEEE in the germline V gene. The CDR3 is CASSGRHTNYNEQFF. CDR3 nucleotide sequence: TGTGCCAGCAGCGGGAGGCACACCAACTACAATGAGCAGTTCTTC.

The DNA for the CDR3 is TGCAGCGTGGGATCTTGGGACCTAGCACTCCGGACGCAGTATTTT. This gives the protein CSVGSWDLALRTQYF. The chain couples TRBV29-1 to TRBJ2-3; D may match TRBD1 or TRBD2 (5 bases each). The CDR3 is made up of 15 amino acids. Germline V gene data show CDR1 as SQVTM and CDR2 as ANQGSEA. V dropped 6 bases and J dropped 9 bases, with 25 bases sitting between them.

In DNA, the CDR3 is TGTGCCAGCAGTGCCGAAGCGGGAGCCGTCACAGATACGCAGTATTTT. Translation: CASSAEAGAVTDTQYF. The V call is TRBV2, the J call TRBJ2-3; 8 bases map to TRBD2. The V segment lost 4 bases and the J segment 2 bases; nucleotides outside the gene matches: 8. From germline, CDR1 is SNHLY and CDR2 FYNNEI. The CDR3 loop spans 16 amino acids.

The sample holds a few counts of this clone. The chain joins TRBV2 to TRBJ2-2; D gene unclear. Trimming took off 6 bases at V and 3 bases at J, with 5 bases between the two ends. The CDR3 is 12 amino acids. Germline CDR1 is SNHLY and CDR2 is FYNNEI. As DNA, the CDR3 is TGTGCCAGCAGGGTTTACACCGGGGAGCTGTTTTTT. It yields the protein CASRVYTGELFF.

This chain links TRBV27 with TRBJ2-3; either TRBD1 or TRBD2 may fit D (6 bases each). The V end was cut by 4 bases, the J end by 5 bases, with 16 bases between. Germline V CDR1 and CDR2: MNHEY, SMNVEV (reference sequence). The CDR3 is 15 residues long. The CDR3 DNA is TGTGCCAGCAGTTCAACCGGGGGCCGGGGAGATACGCAGTATTTT. Translated, it gives CASSSTGGRGDTQYF.

V usage is TRBV5-1 and J usage is TRBJ1-4, with no clear D. Germline values: CDR1 SGHRS, CDR2 YFSETQ. CDR3 length equals 14 residues. V dropped 0 bases and J dropped 6 bases, with 9 bases sitting between them. The CDR3 DNA reads as TGCGCCAGCAGCTTGGACAGCACGTATGAAAAACTGTTTTTT. This sequence encodes CASSLDSTYEKLFF. Based on the CDR3 plus reference TRBV5-1 and TRBJ1-4, the full variable domain is KAGVTQTPRYLIKTRGQQVTLSCSPISGHRSVSWYQQTPGQGLQFLFEYFSETQRNKGNFPGRFSGRQFSNSRSEMNVSTLELGDSALYLCASSLDSTYEKLFFGSGTQLSVL.

Here the CDR3 reads CASRGGHTNTGELFF. CDR3 bases: TGTGCCAGCAGGGGGGGACACACGAACACCGGGGAGCTGTTTTTT. The chain is built from TRBV7-9 and TRBJ2-2, with D possibly called TRBD1 or TRBD2 (6 bases each). Germline V gene sequence: CDR1 SEHNR, CDR2 FQNEAQ (reference sequence). CDR3 size: 15 residues. Trimming pared 6 bases from V and 0 bases from J, leaving 11 bases between.

The chain has TRBV18 and TRBJ2-7; TRBD2 matches 7 bases. V lost 3 bases and J lost 3; bases outside the gene matches: 2. The germline gives CDR1 KGHSH, CDR2 LQKENI. The CDR3 has 13 amino acids. In DNA, the CDR3 is TGTGCCAGCTCACCGAAGCGGGACTACGAGCAGTACTTC. Translated, it gives CASSPKRDYEQYF.

The chain recombines TRBV10-3 with TRBJ1-1; 8 nucleotides match TRBD1. The CDR3 is 14 amino acids. Trimming took 4 bases from V and 8 from J; bases not matched to a gene: 9. In germline, CDR1 is ENHRY, CDR2 SYGVKD. This CDR3 is CAISGRDRGSEAFF. Written as DNA, the CDR3 is TGTGCCATCAGTGGTAGAGACAGGGGATCCGAAGCTTTCTTT.

The chain combines TRBV24-1 with TRBJ1-5; 7 bases fit TRBD1. V shed 4 bases, J shed 5 bases, and the junction held 4 bases outside the gene matches. The V gene's germline CDR1 is KGHDR and CDR2 SFDVKD. The CDR3 has 14 amino acids. The CDR3 reads CATSERGTDQPQHF. The CDR3 DNA follows: TGTGCCACCAGTGAACGGGGGACAGATCAGCCCCAGCATTTT.

The CDR3 is CASSLSSGGRATYEQFF. CDR3 coding DNA: TGCGCCAGCAGCCTCTCTTCCGGCGGGAGGGCCACATATGAGCAGTTCTTC. This rearrangement joins TRBV5-1 to TRBJ2-1; the match to TRBD2 covers 9 bases. CDR3 length: 17 amino acids. V shed 4 bases and J 8 bases; nucleotides not matched to a gene: 16. The germline gives CDR1 SGHRS, CDR2 YFSETQ. Drawing the rest from reference TRBV5-1 and TRBJ2-1, the complete variable domain is KAGVTQTPRYLIKTRGQQVTLSCSPISGHRSVSWYQQTPGQGLQFLFEYFSETQRNKGNFPGRFSGRQFSNSRSEMNVSTLELGDSALYLCASSLSSGGRATYEQFFGPGTRLTVL.

The genes are TRBV5-1 and TRBJ1-6; 9 bases line up with TRBD1. The CDR3 loop spans 16 amino acids. CDR1 is SGHRS, CDR2 YFSETQ, per germline. Trimming removed 4 bases from V and 7 bases from J; junction bases left unmatched: 9. The CDR3 protein is CASSLGTGNGNSPLHF. Written as DNA, the CDR3 is TGCGCCAGCAGCCTCGGGACAGGGAATGGCAATTCACCCCTCCACTTT.

V usage is TRBV4-1 and J usage is TRBJ1-4; no clear D. The V and J ends lost 1 base and 5 bases respectively, with 14 bases between them. There are 16 residues in the CDR3. From germline, CDR1 is MGHRA and CDR2 YSYEKL. The CDR3 nucleotides are TGCGCCAGCAGCCAAGGGCCAGGACGGAGGAATGAAAAACTGTTTTTT. This gives the protein CASSQGPGRRNEKLFF.

The genes are TRBV5-4 and TRBJ1-2; D is unclear. This CDR3 has 15 amino acids. Germline V gene data show CDR1 as SGHNT and CDR2 as YYREEE (reference sequence). Trimming took 3 bases from V and 4 from J, leaving 16 bases between them. This CDR3 reads CASSSGSVSIYGYTF. The CDR3 coding sequence is TGTGCCAGCAGCTCGGGGTCTGTCAGTATCTATGGCTACACCTTC.

V gene TRBV27 combines with J gene TRBJ2-6; D is unresolved. The CDR3 runs to 15 residues. V lost 6 bases and J 3 bases, leaving 12 bases between the germline ends. Germline lookup yields CDR1 MNHEY and CDR2 SMNVEV (reference sequence). The CDR3 protein is CASSSSRFGANVLTF. The CDR3 bases are TGTGCCAGCAGCTCGAGCCGCTTTGGGGCCAACGTCCTGACTTTC.

This clone was seen a single time. This sequence joins TRBV7-2 and TRBJ1-2; TRBD1 agrees at 7 bases. In germline, CDR1 is SGHTA, CDR2 FQGNSA. The V and J ends lost 4 bases and 8 bases, in that order; junction bases with no gene match: 10. The CDR3 totals 14 residues. CDR3 in amino acids: CASSSLDRRGGYTF. For the CDR3, the DNA is TGTGCCAGCAGCTCCCTGGACAGGAGAGGGGGCTACACCTTC. Filled out from reference TRBV7-2 and TRBJ1-2, the complete variable domain reads GAGVSQSPSNKVTEKGKDVELRCDPISGHTALYWYRQSLGQGLEFLIYFQGNSAPDKSGLPSDRFSAERTGGSVSTLTIQRTQQEDSAVYLCASSSLDRRGGYTFGSGTRLTVV.